Listed here are 13 T cell receptor beta chains from one sample, sequenced in a study of T cells in women clearing cervical HPV infection. Sequenced by immunoSEQ multiplex PCR; TCRdb stores in-frame clones only, minus some. The repertoire shows more than 25,000 clones; the top ten hold 22%. Sequencing was done on a sample of blood buffy coat. Receptor source: a woman aged 18-70 years with a cervical HPV16 infection that either progressed to CIN3+ or cleared (not recorded which).

About this clone itself: The read ends 3 residues early relative to the CDR3; the germline J gene fills the gap. This sequence joins TRBV19 and TRBJ2-4, with D perhaps matching TRBD1 (5 bases). The CDR3 sequence is 13 residues long. CDR1 is LNHDA, CDR2 SQIVND, per germline (reference sequence). V dropped 1 base and J dropped 5 bases, with 6 bases sitting between them. CDR3 DNA, as far as it was read: TGTGCCAGTAGTATAGCCAGGGAAAACATT. Its translation is CASSIARENI. The whole CDR3 region reads CASSIARENIQYF.

On this clone: The CDR3 end lies 3 residues beyond the end of the read and is filled in from the germline J gene. The rearrangement uses TRBV7-8 and TRBJ2-7, with 10 bases identical to TRBD2. J was trimmed by 3 bases and V by 5 bases; bases with no gene match: 10. CDR1 is SGHVS, CDR2 FQNEAQ, per germline. The CDR3 sequence is 16 residues long. CDR3 loop: CASSPPLRLAGYEQYF. The part of the CDR3 DNA that was read is TGTGCCAGCAGCCCGCCCCTACGACTAGCGGGCTACGAG.

Concerning this clone itself: The read ends 3 residues early relative to the CDR3; the germline J gene fills the gap. The V and J genes are TRBV12-5 and TRBJ2-7; D is perhaps TRBD1 (5 bases). The CDR3 consists of 13 residues. The germline V and J ends were trimmed by 2 bases and 4 bases, with 9 bases remaining between them. Per germline, CDR1 LGHNT and CDR2 FRNRAP. The covered CDR3 bases are TGTGCTAGTGGTTTGACAACAGGATACGAG. Its translation is CASGLTTGYE. The full CDR3 reads CASGLTTGYEQYF.

Worth noting for this clone: The CDR3 extends 3 residues past the end of the read, so its final part is completed from the germline J gene. The chain employs TRBV20-1 and TRBJ1-2; D is uncertain. The CDR3 has 14 amino acids. Germline values: CDR1 DFQATT, CDR2 SNEGSKA (reference sequence). V lost 0 bases and J lost 1, with 9 bases in between. The CDR3 loop reads CSARDRPDNYGYTF. CDR3 bases read: TGCAGTGCTAGAGATCGCCCAGATAACTATGGC.

About this clone: The read ends 3 residues shy of where the CDR3 ends; the end is completed using the germline J gene. J is TRBJ2-3 and V is TRBV7-9; D is perhaps TRBD2 (7 bases). V lost 5 bases to trimming and J lost 5 bases, with 17 bases between them. This CDR3 is 15 amino acids long. Germline V gene lookup returns CDR1 SEHNR and CDR2 FQNEAQ (reference sequence). The CDR3 region is CASSPGLGGGDTQYF. The CDR3 bases that were read are TGTGCCAGCAGCCCCGGACTAGGGGGGGGAGATACG.

Remarks on this clone: The read stops 3 residues short of the end of the CDR3; the missing end is completed from the germline J gene. The J gene is TRBJ2-7, the V gene TRBV3-1 (or the pseudogene TRBV3-2), with D perhaps matching TRBD2 (5 bases). The CDR3 totals 17 residues. Per the germline V gene, CDR1 is LGHDT and CDR2 is YNNKEL (reference sequence). Trimming took off 0 bases at V and 3 bases at J, with 18 bases between the two ends. CDR3 protein: CASSQDRAGGGYYEQYF. The CDR3 bases that were read are TGTGCCAGCAGCCAAGATCGGGCGGGTGGCGGCTACTACGAG.

Remarks on this clone: The DNA ends 3 residues before the CDR3 does, and the rest of the CDR3 is filled in from the germline J gene. The chain joins TRBV29-1 to TRBJ2-5; TRBD2 matches 7 bases. Germline V gives CDR1 SQVTM, CDR2 ANQGSEA. With 8 bases clipped from V and 1 base from J, the junction kept 13 bases outside the gene matches. The length of the CDR3 is 15 residues. CDR3 bases read: TGCAGCCCTTTCATCGCTAGCGGCGCCCAAGAGACC. The encoded protein is CSPFIASGAQET. In full, the CDR3 reads CSPFIASGAQETQYF. Together with reference TRBV29-1 and TRBJ2-5, the CDR3 gives the full variable domain: SAVISQKPSRDICQRGTSLTIQCQVDSQVTMMFWYRQQPGQSLTLIATANQGSEATYESGFVIDKFPISRPNLTFSTLTVSNMSPEDSSIYLCSPFIASGAQETQYFGPGTRLLVL.

As to this clone: The CDR3 end lies 3 residues beyond the end of the read and is filled in from the germline J gene. The V call is TRBV20-1, the J call TRBJ2-7; 7 bases line up with TRBD2. In germline, CDR1 is DFQATT, CDR2 SNEGSKA (reference sequence). This CDR3 region has 13 residues. Unmatched junction bases numbered 8, after V lost 3 bases and J lost 6 bases. CDR3 in amino acids: CSASGRTLSEQYF. The sequenced CDR3 bases are TGCAGTGCTAGCGGGAGGACTTTAAGCGAG.

Notes on this clone: The read ends 3 residues before the CDR3 terminus; that terminus is restored from the germline J gene. This chain connects TRBV11-2 to TRBJ2-7; 7 positions match TRBD2. The CDR3 covers 14 residues. The trim removed 5 bases at V and 2 bases at J, leaving 6 bases unmatched. Per the germline V gene, CDR1 is SGHAT and CDR2 is FQNNGV. The CDR3 sequence: CASSPGGLTYEQYF. The covered CDR3 bases are TGTGCCAGCAGCCCCGGGGGACTAACCTACGAG.

With regard to this clone: The sequenced fragment ends 3 residues before the CDR3 boundary, so the rest is inferred from the germline J gene. The chain joins TRBV19 to TRBJ1-2; possibly TRBD1 for D (6 bases). Germline V gene lookup returns CDR1 LNHDA and CDR2 SQIVND (reference sequence). CDR3 length equals 13 residues. The CDR3 bases that were read are TGTGCCAGTAGGATCGGGACATCCATAGGC. Amino acids: CASRIGTSIG. The entire CDR3 reads CASRIGTSIGYTF.

Turning to this clone: The read halts 3 residues ahead of the CDR3 end, with the missing end drawn from the germline J gene. The chain links TRBV2 to TRBJ2-5, with 7 bases that match TRBD1. CDR3 length: 17 amino acids. Germline CDR1 reads SNHLY; CDR2 reads FYNNEI. J was trimmed by 4 bases and V by 5 bases; bases with no gene match: 16. The sequenced CDR3 bases are TGTGCCAGCAGTCCGATCGGGACAGCTTTTTCCGCAGAGACC. Translated, it gives CASSPIGTAFSAET. The entire CDR3 protein reads CASSPIGTAFSAETQYF.

In the case of this clone: The read ends 3 residues early relative to the CDR3; the germline J gene fills the gap. The chain combines TRBV5-1 with TRBJ2-5; the match to TRBD1 covers 9 bases. This CDR3 has 15 amino acids. The germline gives CDR1 SGHRS, CDR2 YFSETQ. The J segment lost 2 bases and the V segment lost 0 bases, leaving 2 bases of the junction unmatched. The CDR3 DNA, read in part, is TGCGCCAGCAGCTTGGGGGGACAGGGTCAAGAGACC. It is translated as CASSLGGQGQET. The CDR3 in full is CASSLGGQGQETQYF.

Concerning this clone itself: The sequenced fragment ends 3 residues before the CDR3 boundary, so the rest is inferred from the germline J gene. V usage is TRBV19 and J usage is TRBJ2-7, with 8 bases aligning to TRBD1. Germline V lookup: CDR1 LNHDA, CDR2 SQIVND (reference sequence). The CDR3 spans 14 residues. V shed 7 bases, J shed 0 bases, and the junction held 5 bases outside the gene matches. The CDR3 region is CASTGTGDSYEQYF. CDR3 DNA (partial): TGTGCCAGTACGGGGACAGGAGACTCCTACGAG.